This T cell receptor beta chain is from a study of T-cell memory formation after mild COVID-19. Overall study: Largely donor-specific TCR clusters were found. General observations from the study: CD4+ contracting clones were mainly CM and EM; CD8+ ones, EMRA. A subset of responding clones appeared in pre-infection memory, suggesting cross-reactive memory joined.

Trimming removed 6 bases at V and 0 bases at J, with 10 bases between. Germline V gives CDR1 SGHRS, CDR2 YFSETQ. There are 13 residues in the CDR3. Researchers used 5'RACE with constant-segment primers to make TCR alpha and TCR beta cDNA libraries that carry sample barcodes and UMIs. TCRdb reanalysed the 5' RACE reads using MiXCR and keeps one entry per CDR3 protein. The sample lists hundreds of thousands of distinct CDR3 sequences, around 27% occurring once. About this clonotype: Its antigen is still unknown.

This receptor was identified in an adult woman who had mild COVID-19 (a few samples of this study predate the infection). Cell type and time point are not known. The sequenced material came from PBMCs or a T cell subset sorted from them (not recorded which). The V and J genes are TRBV5-1 and TRBJ2-7; a weak D match, TRBD1 (5 bases). The CDR3 region has the DNA TGCGCCAGCAAAATGGACAACTCCTACGAGCAGTACTTC. Translated: CASKMDNSYEQYF. Filled out from reference TRBV5-1 and TRBJ2-7, the complete variable domain reads KAGVTQTPRYLIKTRGQQVTLSCSPISGHRSVSWYQQTPGQGLQFLFEYFSETQRNKGNFPGRFSGRQFSNSRSEMNVSTLELGDSALYLCASKMDNSYEQYFGPGTRLTVT.